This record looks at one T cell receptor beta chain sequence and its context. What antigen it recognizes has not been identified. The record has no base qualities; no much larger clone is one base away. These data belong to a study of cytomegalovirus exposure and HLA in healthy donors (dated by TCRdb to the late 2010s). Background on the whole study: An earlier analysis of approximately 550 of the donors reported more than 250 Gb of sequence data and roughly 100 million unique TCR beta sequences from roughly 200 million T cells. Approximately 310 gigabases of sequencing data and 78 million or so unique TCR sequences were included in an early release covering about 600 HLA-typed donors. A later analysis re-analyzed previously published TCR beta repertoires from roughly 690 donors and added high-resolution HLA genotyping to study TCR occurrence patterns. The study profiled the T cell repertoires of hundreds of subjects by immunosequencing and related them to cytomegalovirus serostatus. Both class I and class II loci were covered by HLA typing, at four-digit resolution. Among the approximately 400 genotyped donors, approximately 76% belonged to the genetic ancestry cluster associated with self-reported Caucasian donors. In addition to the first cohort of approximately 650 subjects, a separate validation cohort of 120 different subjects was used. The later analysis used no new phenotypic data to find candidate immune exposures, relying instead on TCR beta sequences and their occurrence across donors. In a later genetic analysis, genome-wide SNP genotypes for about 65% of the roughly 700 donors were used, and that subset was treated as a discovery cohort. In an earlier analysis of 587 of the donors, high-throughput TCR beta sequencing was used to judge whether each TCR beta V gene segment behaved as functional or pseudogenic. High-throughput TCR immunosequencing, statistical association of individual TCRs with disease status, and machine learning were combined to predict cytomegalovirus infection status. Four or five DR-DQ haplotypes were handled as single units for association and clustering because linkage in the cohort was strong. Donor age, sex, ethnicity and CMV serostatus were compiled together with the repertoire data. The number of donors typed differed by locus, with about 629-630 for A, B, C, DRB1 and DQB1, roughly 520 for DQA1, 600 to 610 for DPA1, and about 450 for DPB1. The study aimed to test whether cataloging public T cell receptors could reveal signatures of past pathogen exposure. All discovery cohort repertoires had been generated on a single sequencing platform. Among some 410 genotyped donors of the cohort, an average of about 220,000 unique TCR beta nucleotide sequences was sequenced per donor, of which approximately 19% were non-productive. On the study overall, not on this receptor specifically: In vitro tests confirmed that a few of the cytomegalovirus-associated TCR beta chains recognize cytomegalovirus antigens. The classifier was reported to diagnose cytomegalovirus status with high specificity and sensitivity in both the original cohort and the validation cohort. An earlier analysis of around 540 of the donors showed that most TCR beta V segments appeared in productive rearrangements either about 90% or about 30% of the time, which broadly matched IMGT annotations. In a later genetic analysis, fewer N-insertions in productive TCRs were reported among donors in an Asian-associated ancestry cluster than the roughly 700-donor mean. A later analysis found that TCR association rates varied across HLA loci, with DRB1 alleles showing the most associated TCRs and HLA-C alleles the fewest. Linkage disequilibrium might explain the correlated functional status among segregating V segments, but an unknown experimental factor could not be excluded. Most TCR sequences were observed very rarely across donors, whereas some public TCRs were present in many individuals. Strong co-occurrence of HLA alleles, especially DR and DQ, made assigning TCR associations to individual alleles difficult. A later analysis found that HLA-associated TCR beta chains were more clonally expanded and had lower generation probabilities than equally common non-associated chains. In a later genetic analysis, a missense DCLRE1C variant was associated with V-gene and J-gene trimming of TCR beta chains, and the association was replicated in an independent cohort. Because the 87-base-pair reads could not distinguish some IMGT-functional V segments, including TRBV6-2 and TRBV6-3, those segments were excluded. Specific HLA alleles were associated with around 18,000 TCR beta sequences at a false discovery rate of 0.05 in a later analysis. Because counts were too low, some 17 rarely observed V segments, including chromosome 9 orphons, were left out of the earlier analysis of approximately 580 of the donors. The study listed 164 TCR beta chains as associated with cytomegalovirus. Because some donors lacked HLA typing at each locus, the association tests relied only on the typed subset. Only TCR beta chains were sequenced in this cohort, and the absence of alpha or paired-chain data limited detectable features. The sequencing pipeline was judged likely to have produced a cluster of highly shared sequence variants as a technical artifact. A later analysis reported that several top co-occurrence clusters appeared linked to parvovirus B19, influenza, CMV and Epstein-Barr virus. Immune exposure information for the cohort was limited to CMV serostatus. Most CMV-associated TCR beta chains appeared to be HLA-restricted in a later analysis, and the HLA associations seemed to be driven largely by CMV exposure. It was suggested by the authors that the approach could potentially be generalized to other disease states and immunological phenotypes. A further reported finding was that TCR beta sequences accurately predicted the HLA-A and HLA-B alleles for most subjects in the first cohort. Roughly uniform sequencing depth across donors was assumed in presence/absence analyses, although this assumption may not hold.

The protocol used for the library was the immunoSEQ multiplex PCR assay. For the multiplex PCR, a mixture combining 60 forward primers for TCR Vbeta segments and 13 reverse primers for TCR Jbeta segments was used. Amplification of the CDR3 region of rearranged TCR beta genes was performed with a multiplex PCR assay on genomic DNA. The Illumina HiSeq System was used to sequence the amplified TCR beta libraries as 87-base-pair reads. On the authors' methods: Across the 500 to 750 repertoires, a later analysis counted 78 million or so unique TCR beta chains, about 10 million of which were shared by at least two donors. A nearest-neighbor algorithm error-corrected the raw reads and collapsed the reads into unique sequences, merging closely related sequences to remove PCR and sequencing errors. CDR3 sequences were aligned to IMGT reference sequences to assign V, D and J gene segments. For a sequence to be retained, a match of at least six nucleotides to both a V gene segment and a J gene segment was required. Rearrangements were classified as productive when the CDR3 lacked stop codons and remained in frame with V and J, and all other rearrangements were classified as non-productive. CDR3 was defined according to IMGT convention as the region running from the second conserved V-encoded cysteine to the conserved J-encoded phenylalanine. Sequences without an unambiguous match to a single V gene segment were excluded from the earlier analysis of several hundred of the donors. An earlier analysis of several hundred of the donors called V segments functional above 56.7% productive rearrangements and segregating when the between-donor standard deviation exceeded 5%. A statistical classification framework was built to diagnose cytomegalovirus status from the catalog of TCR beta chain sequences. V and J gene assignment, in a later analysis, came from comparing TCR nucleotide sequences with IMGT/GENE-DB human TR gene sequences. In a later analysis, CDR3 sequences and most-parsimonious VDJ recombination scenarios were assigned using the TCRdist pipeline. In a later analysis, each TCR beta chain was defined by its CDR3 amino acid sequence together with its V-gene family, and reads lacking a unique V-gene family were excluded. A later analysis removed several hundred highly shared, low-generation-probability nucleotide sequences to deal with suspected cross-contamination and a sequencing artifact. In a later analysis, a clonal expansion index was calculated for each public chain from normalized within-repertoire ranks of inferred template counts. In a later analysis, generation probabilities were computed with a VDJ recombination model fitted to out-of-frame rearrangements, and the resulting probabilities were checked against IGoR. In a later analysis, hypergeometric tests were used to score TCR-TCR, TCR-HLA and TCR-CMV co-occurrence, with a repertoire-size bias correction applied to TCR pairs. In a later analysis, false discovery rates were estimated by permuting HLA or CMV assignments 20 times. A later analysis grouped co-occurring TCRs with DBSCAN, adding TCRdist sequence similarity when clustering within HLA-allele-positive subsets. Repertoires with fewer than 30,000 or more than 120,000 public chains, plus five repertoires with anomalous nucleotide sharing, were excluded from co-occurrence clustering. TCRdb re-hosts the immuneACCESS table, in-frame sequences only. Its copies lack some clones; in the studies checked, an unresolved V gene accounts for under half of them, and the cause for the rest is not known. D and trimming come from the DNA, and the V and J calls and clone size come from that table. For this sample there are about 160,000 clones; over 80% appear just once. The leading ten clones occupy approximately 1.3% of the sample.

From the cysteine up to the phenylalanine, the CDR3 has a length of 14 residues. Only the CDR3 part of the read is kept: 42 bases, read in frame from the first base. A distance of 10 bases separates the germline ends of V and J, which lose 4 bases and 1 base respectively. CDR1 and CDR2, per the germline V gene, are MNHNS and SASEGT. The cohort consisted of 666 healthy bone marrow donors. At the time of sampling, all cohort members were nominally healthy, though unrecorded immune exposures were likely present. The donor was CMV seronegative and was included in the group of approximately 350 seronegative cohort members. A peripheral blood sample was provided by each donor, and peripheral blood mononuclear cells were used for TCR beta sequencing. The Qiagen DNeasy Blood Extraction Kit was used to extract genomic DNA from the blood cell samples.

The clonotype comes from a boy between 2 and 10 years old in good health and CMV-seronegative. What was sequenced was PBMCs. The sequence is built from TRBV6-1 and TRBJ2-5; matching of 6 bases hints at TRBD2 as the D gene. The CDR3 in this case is CASSARDFQETQYF. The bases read TGTGCCAGCAGTGCCCGGGACTTCCAAGAGACCCAGTACTTC.